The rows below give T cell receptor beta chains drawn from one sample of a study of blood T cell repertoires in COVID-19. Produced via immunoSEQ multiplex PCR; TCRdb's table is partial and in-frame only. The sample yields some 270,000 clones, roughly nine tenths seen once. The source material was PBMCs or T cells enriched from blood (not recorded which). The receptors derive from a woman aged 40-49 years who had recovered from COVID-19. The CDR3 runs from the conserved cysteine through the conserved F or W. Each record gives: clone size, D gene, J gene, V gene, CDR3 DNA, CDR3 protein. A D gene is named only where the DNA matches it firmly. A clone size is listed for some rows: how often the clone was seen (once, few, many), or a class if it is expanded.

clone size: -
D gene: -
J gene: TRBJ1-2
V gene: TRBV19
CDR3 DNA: TGTGCCAGTAGTAGAGGGCTTTACTATGGCTACACCTTC
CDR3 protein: CASSRGLYYGYTF

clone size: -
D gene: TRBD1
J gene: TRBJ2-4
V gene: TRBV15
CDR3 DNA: TGTGCCACCAGCAGAGTAACCTCGACAGGGGTTGCAAACATTCAGTACTTC
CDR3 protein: CATSRVTSTGVANIQYF

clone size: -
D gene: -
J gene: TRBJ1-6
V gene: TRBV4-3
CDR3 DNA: TGCGCCAGCAGGTCAGGCAGCTCCTATAATTCACCCCTCCACTTT
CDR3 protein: CASRSGSSYNSPLHF

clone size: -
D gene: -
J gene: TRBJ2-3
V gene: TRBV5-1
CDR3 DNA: TGCGCCAGCAGCAGAGGGGGGGAAGGAGATACGCAGTATTTT
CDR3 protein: CASSRGGEGDTQYF

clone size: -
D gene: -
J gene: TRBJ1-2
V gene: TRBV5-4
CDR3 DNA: TGTGCCAGCAGCCGGGCGCAGGGGAAAAAAGATGGCTACACCTTC
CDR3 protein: CASSRAQGKKDGYTF

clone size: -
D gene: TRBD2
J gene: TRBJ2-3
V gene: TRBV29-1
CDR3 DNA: TGCAGCGTGACTAGCGGGGGGGCCGGAGATACGCAGTATTTT
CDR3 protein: CSVTSGGAGDTQYF

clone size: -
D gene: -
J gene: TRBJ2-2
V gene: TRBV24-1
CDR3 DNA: TGTGCCACCAGTGCCCAGTACACCGGGGAGCTGTTTTTT
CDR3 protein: CATSAQYTGELFF

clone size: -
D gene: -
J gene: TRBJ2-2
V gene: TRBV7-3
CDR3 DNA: TGTGCCAGCAGCTTAAGAGGGAACACCGGGGAGCTGTTTTTT
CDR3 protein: CASSLRGNTGELFF

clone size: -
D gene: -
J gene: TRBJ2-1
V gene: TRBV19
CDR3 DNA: TGTGCCAGTACGAGGACGGGATCGCTCGATGAGCAGTTCTTC
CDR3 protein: CASTRTGSLDEQFF

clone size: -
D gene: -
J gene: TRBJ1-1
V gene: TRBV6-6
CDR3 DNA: TGTGCCAGCAGTCCCAATGGGGGGGGGCTCAACACTGAAGCTTTCTTT
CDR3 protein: CASSPNGGGLNTEAFF

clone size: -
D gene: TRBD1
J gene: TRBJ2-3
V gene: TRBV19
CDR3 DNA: TGTGCCAGTAGTTTGACAGGGGGGACAGATACGCAGTATTTT
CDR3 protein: CASSLTGGTDTQYF

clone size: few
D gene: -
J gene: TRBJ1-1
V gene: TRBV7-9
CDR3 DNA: TGTGCCAGCCGCTCCCGACACACGCCAGCGGATAGAACTGAAGCTTTCTTT
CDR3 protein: CASRSRHTPADRTEAFF

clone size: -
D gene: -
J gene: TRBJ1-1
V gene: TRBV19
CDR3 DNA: TGTGCCAGTAGTCAGGGTCGGCACACTGAAGCTTTCTTT
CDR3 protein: CASSQGRHTEAFF

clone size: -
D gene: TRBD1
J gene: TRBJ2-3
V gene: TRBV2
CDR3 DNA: TGTGCCAGCAGTCGGGACAGGGTTTTTTTGGATACGCAGTATTTT
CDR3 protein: CASSRDRVFLDTQYF

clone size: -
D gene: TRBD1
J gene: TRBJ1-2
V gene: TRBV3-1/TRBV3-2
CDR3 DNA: TGTGCCAGCAGCCAAGTCCCATCACAGGGGGCCTATGGCTACACCTTC
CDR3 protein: CASSQVPSQGAYGYTF

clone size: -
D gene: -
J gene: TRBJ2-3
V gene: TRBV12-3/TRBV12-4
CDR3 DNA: TGTGCCAGCAGTTTAATTCTCACAGATACGCAGTATTTT
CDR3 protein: CASSLILTDTQYF

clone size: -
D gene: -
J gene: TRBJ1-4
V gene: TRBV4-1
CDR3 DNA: TGCGCCAGCAGCCAAGGGGGCGATGAAAAACTGTTTTTT
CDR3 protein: CASSQGGDEKLFF

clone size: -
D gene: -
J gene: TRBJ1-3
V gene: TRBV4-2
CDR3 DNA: TGTGCCAGCAGCCAAGCACAGAGCTCTGGAAACACCATATATTTT
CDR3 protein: CASSQAQSSGNTIYF

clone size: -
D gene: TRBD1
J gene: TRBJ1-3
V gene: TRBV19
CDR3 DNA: TGTGCCAGCCGGGTGGGACAGGGGTCCGGAAACACCATATATTTT
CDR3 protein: CASRVGQGSGNTIYF

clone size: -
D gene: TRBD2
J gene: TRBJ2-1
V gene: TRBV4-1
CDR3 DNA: TGCGCCAGCAGCCAACACCGACTAGCGGCTACCTACAATGAGCAGTTCTTC
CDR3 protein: CASSQHRLAATYNEQFF

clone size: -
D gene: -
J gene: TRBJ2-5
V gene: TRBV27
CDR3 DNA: TGTGCCAGTATCCCGAGAGTAACAGAGACCCAGTACTTC
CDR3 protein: CASIPRVTETQYF

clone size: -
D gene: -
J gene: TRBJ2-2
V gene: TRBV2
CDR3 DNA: TGTGCCAGCAGTGGACAGGAGGTATCACCCGGGGAGCTGTTTTTT
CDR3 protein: CASSGQEVSPGELFF

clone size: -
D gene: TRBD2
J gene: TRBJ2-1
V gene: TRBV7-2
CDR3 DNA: TGTGCCAGCAGATCAAGCGGGAGATCCTACAATGAGCAGTTCTTC
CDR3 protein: CASRSSGRSYNEQFF

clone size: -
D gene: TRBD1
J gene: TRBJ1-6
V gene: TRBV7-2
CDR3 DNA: TGTGCCAGCAGCCTGACAGGGTATAATTCACCCCTCCACTTT
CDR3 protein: CASSLTGYNSPLHF

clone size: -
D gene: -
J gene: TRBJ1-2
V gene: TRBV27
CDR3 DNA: TGTGCCAGCAGCCCCTCCGGGGGGGCGAAGGGCTACACCTTC
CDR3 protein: CASSPSGGAKGYTF

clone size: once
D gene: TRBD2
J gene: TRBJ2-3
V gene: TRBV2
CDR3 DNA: TGTGCCAGCAGTGATCTGAGCGGGAGTTCAGATACGCAGTATTTT
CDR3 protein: CASSDLSGSSDTQYF

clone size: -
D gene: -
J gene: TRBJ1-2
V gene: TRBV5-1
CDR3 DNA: TGCGCCAGCAGCTCTGTCAGAGTGGGTCAGGGCAGCTACACCTTC
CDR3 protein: CASSSVRVGQGSYTF

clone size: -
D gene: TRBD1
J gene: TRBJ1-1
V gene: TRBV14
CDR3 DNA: TGTGCCAGCAGCCAGGGACAGCCACGGGGTGAAGCTTTCTTT
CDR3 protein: CASSQGQPRGEAFF

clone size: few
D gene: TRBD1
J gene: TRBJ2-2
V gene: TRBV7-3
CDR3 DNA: TGTGCCAGCAGCGCCGCAGGGGGCATGGACACCGGGGAGCTGTTTTTT
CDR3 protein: CASSAAGGMDTGELFF

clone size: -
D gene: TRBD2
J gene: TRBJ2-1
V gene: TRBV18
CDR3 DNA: TGTGCCAGCTCACCCACAGGACTAGCGGGAGCCGAGCAGTTCTTC
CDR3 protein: CASSPTGLAGAEQFF

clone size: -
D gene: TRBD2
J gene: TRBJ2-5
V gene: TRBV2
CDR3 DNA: TGTGCCAGCAGTAGCCTCGGGACTAGCGGGGGGCAGACCCAGTACTTC
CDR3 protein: CASSSLGTSGGQTQYF

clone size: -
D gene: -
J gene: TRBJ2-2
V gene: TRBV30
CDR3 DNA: TGTGCCTGGAGTGTCCCAGGGTTCGTCCGGGAGCTGTTTTTT
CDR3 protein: CAWSVPGFVRELFF

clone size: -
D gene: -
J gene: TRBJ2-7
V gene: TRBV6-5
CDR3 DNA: TGTGCCAGCAGTAGATTACTCTCCTACGAGCAGTACTTC
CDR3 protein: CASSRLLSYEQYF

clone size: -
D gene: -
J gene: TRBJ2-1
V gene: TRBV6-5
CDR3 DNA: TGTGCCAGCAGTTACCACCTTGGTCAGGGAACGGGTGAGCAGTTCTTC
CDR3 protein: CASSYHLGQGTGEQFF

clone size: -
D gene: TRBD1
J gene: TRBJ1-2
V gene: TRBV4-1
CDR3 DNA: TGCGCCAGCAGCCCGGGACAGGCGAACTATGGCTACACCTTC
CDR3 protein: CASSPGQANYGYTF